This T cell receptor (beta chain) was documented in a study of shared clonotypes between healthy human individuals. General study points: Rarefaction gave evidence that sorted-subset sequencing remained incomplete despite large depth.

The V gene lost 4 bases and the J gene lost 8 bases, with 11 bases spanning the gap. The V gene's germline CDR1 is LNHDA and CDR2 SQIVND (reference sequence). CDR3 size: 12 residues. The method was immunoSEQ multiplex PCR; TCRdb's version includes in-frame clones alone and lacks a portion of them. The repertoire holds 2,500,000 or so clones, with roughly nine tenths as singletons. Details on this clone: Antigen specificity is unknown.

Sample: naive CD4+ T cells sorted from blood. Subset in this sample: CD45RA+ positively selected. The sequence derives from a man aged 18-30 years in good health. This chain links TRBV19 with TRBJ1-2, with D unresolved. The CDR3: CASSKESGGYTF. In DNA, the CDR3 is TGTGCCAGTAGTAAAGAGAGCGGGGGCTACACCTTC.